This T cell receptor beta chain was identified during a study of regulatory T cells in long-lasting Graves disease. Findings of the study overall: Accuracy could have been hurt by small sample size. Among persistent patients, a larger number of public clonotypes were shared (about 2,800) than among newly diagnosed patients (roughly 1,000).

In this sample, this clonotype turned up many times. Its antigen is not known. Time point here: newly diagnosed GD, antithyroid drugs for less than 3 months. The TCR library was prepared using RNA isolated from PBMCs. In building TCR beta libraries, iRepertoire HTBI primers were used together with Arm-PCR of CDR3 regions. TCRdb used MiXCR to reprocess the multiplex PCR reads, holding one entry per CDR3 protein. The sample has about 400,000 distinct CDR3 sequences; around 16% are singletons. These data also featured in a second study, about T cells in Graves' hyperthyroidism and ophthalmopathy. That investigation notes: Calling Graves' hyperthyroidism stable meant ophthalmopathy did not progress within 18 months.

This specimen consisted of peripheral blood mononuclear cells (PBMCs), obtained at new diagnosis, from a patient treated with antithyroid drugs. This clonotype was obtained from a woman between 35 and 50 years old with Graves disease.

The CDR3 reads CASSESDTQYF. In DNA form, the CDR3 reads TGTGCCAGCAGTGAATCAGATACGCAGTATTTT. The V gene is TRBV2, the J gene TRBJ2-3; no clear D gene. The CDR3 runs 11 residues. Looked up from germline, CDR1 is SNHLY and CDR2 is FYNNEI. Trimming took off 2 bases at V and 4 bases at J, with 1 base between the two ends.